Included here is one T cell receptor beta chain sequence, with context. As processed by the authors: The assay estimated nucleated cells by amplifying reference gene primers. Generated by immunoSEQ multiplex PCR, the TCRdb table keeps only in-frame clones and is missing some. V, J and clone size were drawn from that table, and D and trimming were deduced from the DNA. The sample yields 100,000 to 150,000 clones, approximately 88% seen once. The data originate from a study of blood T cell repertoires in COVID-19. V shed 7 bases, J shed 8 bases, and the junction held 13 bases outside the gene matches. The CDR3 sequence is 15 residues long. Looked up from germline, CDR1 is KGHDR and CDR2 is SFDVKD.

Sequencing was performed on peripheral blood. The gene calls are TRBV24-1 and TRBJ1-5, with TRBD1 matching 7 bases. The receptor's source is a man aged 65-85 years with active COVID-19. The CDR3, as DNA: TGTGCCACCAGAGAACGACAGGGTCCTATGGAGCCCCAGCATTTT. This codes for CATRERQGPMEPQHF.